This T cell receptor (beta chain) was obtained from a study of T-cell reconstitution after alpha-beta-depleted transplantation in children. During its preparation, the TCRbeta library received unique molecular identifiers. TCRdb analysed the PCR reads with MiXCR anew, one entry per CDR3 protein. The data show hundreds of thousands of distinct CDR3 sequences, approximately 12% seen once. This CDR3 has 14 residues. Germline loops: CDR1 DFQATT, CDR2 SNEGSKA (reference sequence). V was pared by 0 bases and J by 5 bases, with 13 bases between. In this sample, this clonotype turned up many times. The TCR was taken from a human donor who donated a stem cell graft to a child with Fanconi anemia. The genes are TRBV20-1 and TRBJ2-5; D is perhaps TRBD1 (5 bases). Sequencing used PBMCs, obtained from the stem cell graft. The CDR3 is CSARDQGSDETQYF. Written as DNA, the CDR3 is TGCAGTGCTAGAGATCAGGGTAGTGACGAGACCCAGTACTTC.